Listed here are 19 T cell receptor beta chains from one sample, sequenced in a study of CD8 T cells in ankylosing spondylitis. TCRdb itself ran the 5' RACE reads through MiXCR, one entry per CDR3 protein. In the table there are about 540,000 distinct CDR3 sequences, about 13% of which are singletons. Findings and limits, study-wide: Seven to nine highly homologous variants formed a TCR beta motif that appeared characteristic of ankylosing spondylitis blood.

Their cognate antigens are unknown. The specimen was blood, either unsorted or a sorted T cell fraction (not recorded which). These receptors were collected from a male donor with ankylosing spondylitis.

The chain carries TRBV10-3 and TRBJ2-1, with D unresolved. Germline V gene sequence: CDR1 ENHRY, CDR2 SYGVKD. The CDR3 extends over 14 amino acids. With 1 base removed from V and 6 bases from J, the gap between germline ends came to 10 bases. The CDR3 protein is CAISEYPEGNEQFF. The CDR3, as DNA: TGTGCCATCAGTGAGTACCCCGAAGGCAATGAGCAGTTCTTC.

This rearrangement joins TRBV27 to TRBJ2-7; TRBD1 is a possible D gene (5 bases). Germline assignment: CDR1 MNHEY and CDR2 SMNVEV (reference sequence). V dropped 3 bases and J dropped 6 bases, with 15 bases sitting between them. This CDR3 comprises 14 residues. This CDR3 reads CASSFPGHPREQYV. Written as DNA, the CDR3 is TGTGCCAGCAGTTTCCCCGGACATCCCCGCGAGCAGTACGTC.

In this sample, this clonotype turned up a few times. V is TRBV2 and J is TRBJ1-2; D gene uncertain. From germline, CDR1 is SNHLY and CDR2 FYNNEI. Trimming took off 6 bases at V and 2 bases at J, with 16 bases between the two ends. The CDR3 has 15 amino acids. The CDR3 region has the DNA TGTGCCAGCAGGCATGGATATAACCTCAACTATGGCTACACCTTC. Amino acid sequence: CASRHGYNLNYGYTF.

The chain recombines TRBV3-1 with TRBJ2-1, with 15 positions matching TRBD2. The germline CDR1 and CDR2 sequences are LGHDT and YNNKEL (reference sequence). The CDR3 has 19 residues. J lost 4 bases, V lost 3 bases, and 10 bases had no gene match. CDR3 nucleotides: TGTGCCAGCAGCCATTCAGGACTAGCGGGAGGGCCGCGGTACAATGAGCAGTTCTTC. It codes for CASSHSGLAGGPRYNEQFF.

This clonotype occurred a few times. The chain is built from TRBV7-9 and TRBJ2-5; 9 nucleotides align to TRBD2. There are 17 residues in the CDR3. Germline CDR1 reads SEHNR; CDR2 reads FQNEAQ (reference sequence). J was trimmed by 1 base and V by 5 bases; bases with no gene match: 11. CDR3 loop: CASSPFRASGTQETQYF. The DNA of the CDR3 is TGTGCCAGCAGCCCGTTTAGGGCTAGCGGGACCCAAGAGACCCAGTACTTC.

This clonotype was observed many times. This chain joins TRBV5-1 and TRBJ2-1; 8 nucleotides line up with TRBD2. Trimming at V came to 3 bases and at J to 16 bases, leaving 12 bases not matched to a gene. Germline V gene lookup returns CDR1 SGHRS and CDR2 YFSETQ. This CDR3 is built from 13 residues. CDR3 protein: CASSSTATSEDFF. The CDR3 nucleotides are TGCGCCAGCAGCTCTACCGCGACTAGCGAAGATTTCTTC.

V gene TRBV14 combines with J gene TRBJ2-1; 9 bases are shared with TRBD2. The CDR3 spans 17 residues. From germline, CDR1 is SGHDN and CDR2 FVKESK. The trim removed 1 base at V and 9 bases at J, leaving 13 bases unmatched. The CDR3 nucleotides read TGTGCCAGCAGCCAAGTTATTAGCGGGAGCACTAGCGGTGAGCAGTTCTTC. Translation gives CASSQVISGSTSGEQFF.

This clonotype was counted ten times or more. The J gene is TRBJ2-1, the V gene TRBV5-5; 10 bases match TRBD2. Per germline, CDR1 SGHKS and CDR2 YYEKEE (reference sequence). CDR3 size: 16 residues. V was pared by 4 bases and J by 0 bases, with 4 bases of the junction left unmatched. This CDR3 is CASSTPSGSSYNEQFF. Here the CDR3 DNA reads TGTGCCAGCAGCACCCCTAGCGGGAGCTCCTACAATGAGCAGTTCTTC.

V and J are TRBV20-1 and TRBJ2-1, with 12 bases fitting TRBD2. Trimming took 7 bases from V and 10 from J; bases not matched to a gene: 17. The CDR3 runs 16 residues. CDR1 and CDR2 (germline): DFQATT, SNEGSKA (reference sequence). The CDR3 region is CSVRSKLAGGRGEQFF. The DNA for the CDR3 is TGCAGTGTCAGGTCCAAACTAGCGGGAGGCAGGGGGGAGCAGTTCTTC.

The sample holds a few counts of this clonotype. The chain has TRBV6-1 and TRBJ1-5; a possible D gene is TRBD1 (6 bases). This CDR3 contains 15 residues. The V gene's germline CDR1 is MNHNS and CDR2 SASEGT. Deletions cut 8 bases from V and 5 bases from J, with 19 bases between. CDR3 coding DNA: TGTGCCAGCGGCTTAGTACGGACAGTTTATCAGCCCCAGCATTTT. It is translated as CASGLVRTVYQPQHF.

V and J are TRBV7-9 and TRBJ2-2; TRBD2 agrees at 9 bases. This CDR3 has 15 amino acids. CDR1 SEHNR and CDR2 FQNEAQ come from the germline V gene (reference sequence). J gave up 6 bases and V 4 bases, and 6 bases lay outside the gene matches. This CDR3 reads CASSYKAGGAGELFF. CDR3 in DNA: TGTGCCAGCAGCTACAAAGCGGGAGGTGCCGGGGAGCTGTTTTTT.

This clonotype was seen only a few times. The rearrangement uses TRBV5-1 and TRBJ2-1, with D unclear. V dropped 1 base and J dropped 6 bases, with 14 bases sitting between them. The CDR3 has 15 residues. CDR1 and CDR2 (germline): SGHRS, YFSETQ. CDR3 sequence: CASSLTTLDINEQFF. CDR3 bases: TGCGCCAGCAGCTTGACTACCCTAGATATCAATGAGCAGTTCTTC. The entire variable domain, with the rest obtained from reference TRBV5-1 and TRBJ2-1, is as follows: KAGVTQTPRYLIKTRGQQVTLSCSPISGHRSVSWYQQTPGQGLQFLFEYFSETQRNKGNFPGRFSGRQFSNSRSEMNVSTLELGDSALYLCASSLTTLDINEQFFGPGTRLTVL.

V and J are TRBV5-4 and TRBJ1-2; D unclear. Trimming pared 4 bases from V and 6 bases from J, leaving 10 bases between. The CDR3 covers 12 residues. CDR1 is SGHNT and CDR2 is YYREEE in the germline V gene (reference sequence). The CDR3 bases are TGTGCCAGCAGCGCGGGATTTGATGGCTACACCTTC. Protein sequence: CASSAGFDGYTF.

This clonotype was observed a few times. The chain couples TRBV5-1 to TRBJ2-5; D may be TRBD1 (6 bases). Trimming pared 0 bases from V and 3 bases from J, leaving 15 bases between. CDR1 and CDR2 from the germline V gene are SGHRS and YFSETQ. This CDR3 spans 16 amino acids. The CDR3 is CASSLGVGRGKETQYF. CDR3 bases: TGCGCCAGCAGCTTGGGGGTCGGCAGGGGAAAAGAGACCCAGTACTTC.

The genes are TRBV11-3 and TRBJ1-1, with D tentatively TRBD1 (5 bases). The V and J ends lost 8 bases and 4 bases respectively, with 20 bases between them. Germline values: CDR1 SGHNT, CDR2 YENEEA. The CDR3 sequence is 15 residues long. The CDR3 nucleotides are TGTGCCAGCCTCGACCGCGACAGACAGATCACTGAAGCTTTCTTT. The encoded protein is CASLDRDRQITEAFF.

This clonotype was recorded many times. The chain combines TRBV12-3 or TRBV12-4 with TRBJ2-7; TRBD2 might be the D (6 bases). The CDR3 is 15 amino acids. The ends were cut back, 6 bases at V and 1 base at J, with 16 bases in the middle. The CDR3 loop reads CASRGGLSNSYEQYF. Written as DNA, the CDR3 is TGTGCCAGCAGGGGAGGACTGTCTAATTCCTACGAGCAGTACTTC.

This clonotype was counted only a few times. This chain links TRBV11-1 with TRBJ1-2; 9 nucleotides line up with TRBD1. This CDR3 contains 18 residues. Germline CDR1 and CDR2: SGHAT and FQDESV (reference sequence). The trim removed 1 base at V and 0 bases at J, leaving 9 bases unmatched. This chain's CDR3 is CASSLVTGTGPTNYGYTF. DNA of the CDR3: TGTGCCAGCAGCTTAGTAACCGGGACAGGGCCCACTAACTATGGCTACACCTTC.

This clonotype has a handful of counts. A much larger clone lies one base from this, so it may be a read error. For the CDR3, the DNA is TGTGCCACCAGTCGGAATGAGCAGTTCTTC. The encoded protein is CATSRNEQFF. V gene TRBV24-1 combines with J gene TRBJ2-1; no definite D call. Germline loops: CDR1 KGHDR, CDR2 SFDVKD. The V end was cut by 6 bases, the J end by 7 bases, with 3 bases between. CDR3 length: 10 amino acids.

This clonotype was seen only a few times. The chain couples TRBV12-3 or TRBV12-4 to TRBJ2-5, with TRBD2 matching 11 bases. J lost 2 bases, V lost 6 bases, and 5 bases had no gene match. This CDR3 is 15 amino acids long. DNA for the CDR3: TGTGCCAGCAGGCCACTAGCGGGAGATCAAGAGACCCAGTACTTC. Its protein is CASRPLAGDQETQYF.